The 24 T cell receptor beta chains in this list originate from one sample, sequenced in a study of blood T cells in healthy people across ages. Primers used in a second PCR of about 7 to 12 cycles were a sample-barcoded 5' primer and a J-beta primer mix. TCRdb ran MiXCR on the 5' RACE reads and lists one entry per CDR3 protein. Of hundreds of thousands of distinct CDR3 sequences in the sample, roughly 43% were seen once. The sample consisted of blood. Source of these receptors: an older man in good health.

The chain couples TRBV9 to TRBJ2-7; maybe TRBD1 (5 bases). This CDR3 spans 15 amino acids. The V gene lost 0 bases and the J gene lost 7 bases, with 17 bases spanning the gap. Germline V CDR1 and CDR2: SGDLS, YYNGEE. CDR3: CASSVGTGNYNEQYF. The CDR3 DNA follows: TGTGCCAGCAGCGTAGGAACAGGAAACTACAATGAGCAGTACTTC.

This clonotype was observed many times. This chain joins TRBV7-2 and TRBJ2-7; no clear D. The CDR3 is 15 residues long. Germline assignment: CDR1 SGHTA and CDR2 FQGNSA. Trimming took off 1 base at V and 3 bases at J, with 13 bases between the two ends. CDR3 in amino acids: CASSLVSDGFYEQYF. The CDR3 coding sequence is TGTGCCAGCAGCTTAGTATCGGACGGCTTCTACGAGCAGTACTTC.

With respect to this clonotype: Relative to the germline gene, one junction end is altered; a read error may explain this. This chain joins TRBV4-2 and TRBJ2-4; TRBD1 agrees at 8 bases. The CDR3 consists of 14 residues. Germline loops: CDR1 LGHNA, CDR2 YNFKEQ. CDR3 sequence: CAGSQPDRAGEQYF. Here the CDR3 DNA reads TGTGCCGGCAGCCAACCGGACAGGGCGGGTGAGCAGTACTTC.

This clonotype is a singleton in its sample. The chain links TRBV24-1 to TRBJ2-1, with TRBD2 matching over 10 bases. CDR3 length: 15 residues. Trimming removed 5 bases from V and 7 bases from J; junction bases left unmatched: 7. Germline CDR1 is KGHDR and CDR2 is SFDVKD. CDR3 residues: CATSAGAGGRNEQFF. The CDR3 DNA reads TGTGCCACCAGTGCCGGAGCGGGAGGGCGGAATGAGCAGTTCTTC.

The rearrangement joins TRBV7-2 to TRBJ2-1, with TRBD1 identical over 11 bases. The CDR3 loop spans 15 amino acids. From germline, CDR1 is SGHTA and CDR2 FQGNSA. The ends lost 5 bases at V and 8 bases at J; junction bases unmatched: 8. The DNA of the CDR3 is TGTGCCAGCAGCCCCTGGGACAGGGGGTGGGATGAGCAGTTCTTC. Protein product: CASSPWDRGWDEQFF.

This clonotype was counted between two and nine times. As DNA, the CDR3 is TGCGCCAGCAGCCAAGATCAGGAGCATTCCATTCAGTACTTC. Translation gives CASSQDQEHSIQYF. The rearrangement joins TRBV4-3 to TRBJ2-4; D is ambiguous. In germline, CDR1 is LGHNA, CDR2 YSLEER. V shed 0 bases and J shed 9 bases, with 12 bases lying between them. The length of the CDR3 is 14 residues.

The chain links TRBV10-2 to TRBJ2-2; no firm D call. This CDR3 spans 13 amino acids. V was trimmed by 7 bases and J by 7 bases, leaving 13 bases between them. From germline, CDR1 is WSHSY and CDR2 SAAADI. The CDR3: CASTIRWNGELFF. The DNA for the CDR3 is TGCGCCAGCACAATACGGTGGAACGGGGAGCTGTTTTTT.

In DNA form, the CDR3 reads TGTGCCAGCAGCTCGTCGACTAGCGGGAGGGAAGAGACCCAGTACTTC. It codes for CASSSSTSGREETQYF. The genes are TRBV7-2 and TRBJ2-5, with TRBD2 identical over 14 bases. This CDR3 has 16 amino acids. Germline V gives CDR1 SGHTA, CDR2 FQGNSA. V shed 4 bases and J 3 bases; nucleotides not matched to a gene: 4.

The chain's CDR3 is CASSRRGGAEAFF. DNA of the CDR3: TGTGCCAGCAGCAGGCGGGGGGGGGCTGAAGCTTTCTTT. The chain recombines TRBV3-1 with TRBJ1-1; TRBD1 is a possible D gene (5 bases). V was clipped by 5 bases and J by 6 bases, with 13 bases between them. There are 13 residues in the CDR3. The germline gives CDR1 LGHDT, CDR2 YNNKEL (reference sequence).

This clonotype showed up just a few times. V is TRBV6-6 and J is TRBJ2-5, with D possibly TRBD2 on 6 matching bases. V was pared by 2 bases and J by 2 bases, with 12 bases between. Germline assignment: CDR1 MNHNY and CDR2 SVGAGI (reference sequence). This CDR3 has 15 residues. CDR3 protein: CASSYGGAAQETQYF. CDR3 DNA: TGTGCCAGCAGTTACGGAGGGGCCGCGCAAGAGACCCAGTACTTC.

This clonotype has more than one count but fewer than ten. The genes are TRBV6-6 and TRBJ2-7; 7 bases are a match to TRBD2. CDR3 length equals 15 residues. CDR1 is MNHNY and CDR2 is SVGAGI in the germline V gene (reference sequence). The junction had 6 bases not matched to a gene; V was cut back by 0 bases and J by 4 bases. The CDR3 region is CASSYSLAGDYEQYF. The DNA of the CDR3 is TGTGCCAGCAGTTACTCCCTTGCGGGAGATTACGAGCAGTACTTC.

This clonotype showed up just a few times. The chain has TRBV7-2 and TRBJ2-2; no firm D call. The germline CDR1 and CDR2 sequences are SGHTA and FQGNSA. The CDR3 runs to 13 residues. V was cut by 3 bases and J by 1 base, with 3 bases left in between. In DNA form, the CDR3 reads TGTGCCAGCAGCTTGGAGAACACCGGGGAGCTGTTTTTT. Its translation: CASSLENTGELFF.

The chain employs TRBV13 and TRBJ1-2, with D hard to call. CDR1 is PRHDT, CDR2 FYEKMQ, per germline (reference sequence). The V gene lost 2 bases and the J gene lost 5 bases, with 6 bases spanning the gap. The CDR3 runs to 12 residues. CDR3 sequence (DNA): TGTGCCAGCAGCTTAAGAATGTATGGCTACACCTTC. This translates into CASSLRMYGYTF.

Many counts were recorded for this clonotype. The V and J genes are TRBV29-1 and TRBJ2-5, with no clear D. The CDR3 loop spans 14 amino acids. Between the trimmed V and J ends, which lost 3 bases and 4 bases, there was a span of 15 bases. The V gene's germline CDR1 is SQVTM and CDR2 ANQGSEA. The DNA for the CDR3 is TGCAGCGTTGACGATGTACTGGTCGGAGAGACCCAGTACTTC. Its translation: CSVDDVLVGETQYF.

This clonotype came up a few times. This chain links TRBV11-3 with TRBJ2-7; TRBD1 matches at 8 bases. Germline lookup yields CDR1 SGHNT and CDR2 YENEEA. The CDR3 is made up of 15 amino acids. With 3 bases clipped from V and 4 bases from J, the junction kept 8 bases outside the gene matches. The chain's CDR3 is CASSFAGTGKYEQYF. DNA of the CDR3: TGTGCCAGCAGCTTTGCCGGGACAGGCAAATACGAGCAGTACTTC.

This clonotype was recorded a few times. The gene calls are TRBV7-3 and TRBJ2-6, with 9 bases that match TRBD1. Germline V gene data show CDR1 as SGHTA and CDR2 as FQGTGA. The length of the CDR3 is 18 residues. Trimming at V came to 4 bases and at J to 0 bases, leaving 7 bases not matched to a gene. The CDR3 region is CASSYPGQGSSGANVLTF. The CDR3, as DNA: TGTGCCAGCAGCTACCCGGGACAGGGAAGCTCTGGGGCCAACGTCCTGACTTTC.

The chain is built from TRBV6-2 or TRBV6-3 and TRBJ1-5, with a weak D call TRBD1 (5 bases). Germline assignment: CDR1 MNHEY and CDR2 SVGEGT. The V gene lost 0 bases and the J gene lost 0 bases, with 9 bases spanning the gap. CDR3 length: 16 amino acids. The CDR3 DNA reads TGTGCCAGCAGTTACTCGGGGCCGAATAGCAATCAGCCCCAGCATTTT. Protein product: CASSYSGPNSNQPQHF.

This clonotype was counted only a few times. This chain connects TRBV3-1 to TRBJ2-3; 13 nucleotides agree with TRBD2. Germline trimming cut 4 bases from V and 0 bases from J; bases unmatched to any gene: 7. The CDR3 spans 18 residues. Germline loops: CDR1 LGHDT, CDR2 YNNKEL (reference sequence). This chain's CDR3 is CASSPGTSGDKSTDTQYF. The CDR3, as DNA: TGTGCCAGCAGCCCCGGGACTAGCGGGGATAAGAGCACAGATACGCAGTATTTT.

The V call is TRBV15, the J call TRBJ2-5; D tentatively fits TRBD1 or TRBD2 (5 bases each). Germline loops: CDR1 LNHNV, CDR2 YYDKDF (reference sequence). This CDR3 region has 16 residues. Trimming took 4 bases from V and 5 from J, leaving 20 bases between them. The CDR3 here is CATSKHTGTPHETQYF. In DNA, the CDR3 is TGTGCCACCAGCAAACACACCGGGACCCCACATGAGACCCAGTACTTC.

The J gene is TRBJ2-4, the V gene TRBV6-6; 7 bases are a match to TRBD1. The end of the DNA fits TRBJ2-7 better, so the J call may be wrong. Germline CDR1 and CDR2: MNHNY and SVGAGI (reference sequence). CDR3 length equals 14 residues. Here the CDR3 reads CASSTVDRAVEQYF. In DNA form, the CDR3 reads TGTGCCAGCAGTACTGTAGACAGGGCTGTCGAGCAGTACTTC.

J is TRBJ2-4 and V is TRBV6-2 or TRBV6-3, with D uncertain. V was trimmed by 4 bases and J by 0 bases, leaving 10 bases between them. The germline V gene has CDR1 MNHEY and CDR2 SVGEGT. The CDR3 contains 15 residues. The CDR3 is CASSSTAPAKNIQYF. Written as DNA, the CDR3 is TGTGCCAGCAGTTCAACAGCACCAGCCAAAAACATTCAGTACTTC.

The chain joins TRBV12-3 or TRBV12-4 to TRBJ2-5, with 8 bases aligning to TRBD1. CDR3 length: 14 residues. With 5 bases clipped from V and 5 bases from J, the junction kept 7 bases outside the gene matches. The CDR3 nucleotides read TGTGCCAGCAGTCCCGACAGGGGTCCGGAGACCCAGTACTTC. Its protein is CASSPDRGPETQYF.

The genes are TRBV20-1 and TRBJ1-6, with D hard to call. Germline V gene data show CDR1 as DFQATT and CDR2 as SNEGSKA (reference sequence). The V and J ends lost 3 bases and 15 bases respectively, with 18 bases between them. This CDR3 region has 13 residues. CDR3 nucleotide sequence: TGCAGTGCTAGTGTTGGGGTCCCCCCAGTCCTCCACTTT. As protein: CSASVGVPPVLHF.

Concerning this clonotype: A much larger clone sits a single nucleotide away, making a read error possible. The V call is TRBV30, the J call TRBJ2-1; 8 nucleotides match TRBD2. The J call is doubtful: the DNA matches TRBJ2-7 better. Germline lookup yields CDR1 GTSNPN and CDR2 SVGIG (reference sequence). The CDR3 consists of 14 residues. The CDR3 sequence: CAWSDEGLGNEQYF. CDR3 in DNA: TGTGCCTGGAGTGATGAGGGACTAGGCAATGAGCAGTACTTC.